The 28 T cell receptor beta chains below come from one sample, sequenced in a study of T cells in Graves' hyperthyroidism and ophthalmopathy (dated by TCRdb to between 2019 and 2020). The library was prepared using multiplex PCR. The instrument given in TCRdb is Illumina HiSeq 2000. Amplification of TCR beta CDR3 regions was carried out from RNA transcripts. For the first round of RT-PCR on the TCR CDR3, the HTBI primer set was used together with the Qiagen OneStep RT-PCR kit. TCRdb applied fastp at Q25 and MiXCR to the public reads, then kept only in-frame beta chains. Every distinct CDR3 protein forms one entry, paired with its most common genes and DNA. Here the sample has tens of thousands of distinct CDR3 sequences; 40% to 55% occur a single time. The top ten hold under 13% of the sample. Sequencing used blood. All receptors derive from a woman between 25 and 40 years old with Graves' hyperthyroidism.

The chain has TRBV7-2 and TRBJ1-2; D unclear. Germline V gene lookup returns CDR1 SGHTA and CDR2 FQGNSA. This CDR3 region has 13 residues. Trimming took off 3 bases at V and 4 bases at J, with 9 bases between the two ends. The CDR3 DNA reads TGTGCCAGCAGCTTGGTTCCCGGCTATGGCTACACCTTC. Protein sequence: CASSLVPGYGYTF. Full variable domain (outside the CDR3, taken from reference TRBV7-2 and TRBJ1-2): GAGVSQSPSNKVTEKGKDVELRCDPISGHTALYWYRQSLGQGLEFLIYFQGNSAPDKSGLPSDRFSAERTGGSVSTLTIQRTQQEDSAVYLCASSLVPGYGYTFGSGTRLTVV.

Ten or more counts support this clonotype. This sequence joins TRBV28 and TRBJ2-7; 7 bases map to TRBD2. The V segment lost 5 bases and the J segment 1 base; nucleotides outside the gene matches: 17. There are 18 residues in the CDR3. Germline values: CDR1 MDHEN, CDR2 SYDVKM. The CDR3 sequence is CASSIPGHGRTISYEQYF. CDR3 coding DNA: TGTGCCAGCAGTATCCCGGGCCACGGGAGGACGATATCCTACGAGCAGTACTTC.

J is TRBJ2-7 and V is TRBV19, with 11 positions matching TRBD2. The CDR3 covers 12 residues. The V gene end was trimmed by 10 bases and the J gene end by 12 bases; junction bases not matched to a gene: 11. Looked up from germline, CDR1 is LNHDA and CDR2 is SQIVND (reference sequence). CDR3 sequence: CATVRTSGPRYF. The DNA for the CDR3 is TGTGCCACCGTACGGACTAGCGGGCCAAGGTACTTC.

This chain links TRBV15 with TRBJ2-3; D call uncertain. Per germline, CDR1 LNHNV and CDR2 YYDKDF (reference sequence). V shed 1 base and J shed 6 bases, with 8 bases lying between them. There are 13 residues in the CDR3. Written as DNA, the CDR3 is TGTGCCACCAGCAGAGCTAGTGCGGATACGCAGTATTTT. Encoded protein: CATSRASADTQYF.

This clonotype was picked up many times. This may stem from a read error, because a much larger clone lies one nucleotide away. V gene TRBV20-1 combines with J gene TRBJ1-2, with D tentatively TRBD1 (5 bases). The CDR3 loop spans 12 amino acids. From germline, CDR1 is DFQATT and CDR2 SNEGSKA (reference sequence). V lost 0 bases and J lost 8, with 10 bases in between. CDR3 sequence: CSAREARDGYTF. CDR3 in DNA: TGCAGTGCTAGAGAGGCCAGGGACGGCTACACCTTC.

The J gene is TRBJ1-6, the V gene TRBV20-1, with 8 bases identical to TRBD1. V lost 3 bases, J lost 9 bases, and 7 bases stayed unmatched. The CDR3 sequence is 14 residues long. CDR1 is DFQATT, CDR2 SNEGSKA, per germline (reference sequence). The CDR3 DNA is TGCAGTGCTAGGAAGGCAGGGGGCGGTTCACCCCTCCACTTT. Amino acids: CSARKAGGGSPLHF.

This clonotype was detected many times. The rearrangement links TRBV5-1 to TRBJ2-7, with 10 bases matching TRBD2. V was pared by 4 bases and J by 5 bases, with 18 bases of the junction left unmatched. The germline CDR1 and CDR2 sequences are SGHRS and YFSETQ. This CDR3 has 18 amino acids. The CDR3 DNA follows: TGCGCCAGCAGCCGGGGGACTAGCGAGAGGGCTCTTATGAACGAGCAGTACTTC. Encoded protein: CASSRGTSERALMNEQYF.

There are many counts of this clonotype. The chain carries TRBV5-4 and TRBJ2-7; D call uncertain. Germline CDR1 reads SGHNT; CDR2 reads YYREEE (reference sequence). The length of the CDR3 is 14 residues. Trimming took off 1 base at V and 6 bases at J, with 14 bases between the two ends. As DNA, the CDR3 is TGTGCCAGCAGCTTGAGTGATAGTCCGGGCGAGCAGTACTTC. The encoded protein is CASSLSDSPGEQYF.

The chain links TRBV2 to TRBJ2-7, with 10 bases lining up with TRBD2. Trimming removed 6 bases from V and 12 bases from J; junction bases left unmatched: 8. The CDR3 totals 12 residues. Germline values: CDR1 SNHLY, CDR2 FYNNEI. This CDR3 is CASRMTSGPRYF. In DNA form, the CDR3 reads TGTGCCAGCAGGATGACTAGCGGGCCAAGGTACTTC.

This clonotype was recorded many times. The chain employs TRBV9 and TRBJ1-3, with D maybe TRBD1 (5 bases). The CDR3 covers 16 residues. V was cut by 4 bases and J by 1 base, with 15 bases left in between. From germline, CDR1 is SGDLS and CDR2 YYNGEE. This CDR3 is CASSPTGSGSGNTIYF. The CDR3 region has the DNA TGTGCCAGCAGCCCCACCGGATCAGGGTCTGGAAACACCATATATTTT.

The sample holds a few counts of this clonotype. Since the CDR3 does not end with the conserved phenylalanine or tryptophan, this likely comes from a read error. The chain uses TRBV14 and TRBJ2-7; D uncertain. Per the germline V gene, CDR1 is SGHDN and CDR2 is FVKESK. The CDR3 loop spans 12 amino acids. The CDR3 bases are TGTGTCAGCAGCCAGCCTGGCTACGAGCAGTACTTA. Amino acids: CVSSQPGYEQYL.

The sample holds one count of this clonotype. The chain employs TRBV2 and TRBJ2-1; TRBD2 matches at 11 bases. The CDR3 is made up of 15 amino acids. Germline V gene lookup returns CDR1 SNHLY and CDR2 FYNNEI. J lost 12 bases, V lost 7 bases, and 14 bases had no gene match. The CDR3 spells CASKGTSGGNERQFF. As DNA, the CDR3 is TGTGCCAGCAAAGGGACTAGCGGAGGGAATGAGCGGCAGTTCTTC.

A word on this clonotype: This could be a read error, since a much larger clone is one nucleotide away. V is TRBV4-1 and J is TRBJ1-2; the D is unclear. V shed 4 bases and J shed 1 base, with 13 bases lying between them. From germline, CDR1 is MGHRA and CDR2 YSYEKL. The CDR3 sequence is 15 residues long. The CDR3 is CASSLAEGVNYGYTF. The CDR3 coding sequence is TGCGCCAGCAGCCTAGCCGAGGGAGTTAACTATGGCTACACCTTC.

This clonotype showed up many times. V gene TRBV2 combines with J gene TRBJ2-5, with 11 nucleotides matching TRBD2. The junction had 9 bases not matched to a gene; V was cut back by 10 bases and J by 5 bases. The CDR3 has 14 residues. Germline CDR1 SNHLY, CDR2 FYNNEI. The CDR3: CATTLAGGGETQYF. CDR3 sequence (DNA): TGTGCCACCACCTTAGCGGGAGGGGGGGAGACCCAGTACTTC. The full variable domain, completed using reference TRBV2 and TRBJ2-5, is EPEVTQTPSHQVTQMGQEVILRCVPISNHLYFYWYRQILGQKVEFLVSFYNNEISEKSEIFDDQFSVERPDGSNFTLKIRSTKLEDSAMYFCATTLAGGGETQYFGPGTRLLVL.

As to this clonotype: Since no conserved phenylalanine or tryptophan closes the CDR3, a read error is the likely cause. It is unclear where the CDR3 begins or ends on the DNA, so no DNA is shown, and the CDR3 is as TCRdb lists it. V gene TRBV2 combines with J gene TRBJ1-5; the D call TRBD1 from the table was never checked on the DNA. Inclusive of both ends, the CDR3 amounts to 10 amino acids. In germline, CDR1 is SNHLY, CDR2 FYNNEI. The chain's CDR3 is CASNRDPGQG.

This clonotype is judged medium-sized (0.01 to 0.1%). This rearrangement joins TRBV10-3 to TRBJ2-2; TRBD1 aligns across 8 bases. The ends lost 2 bases at V and 5 bases at J; junction bases unmatched: 7. This CDR3 is built from 16 residues. From germline, CDR1 is ENHRY and CDR2 SYGVKD. The DNA for the CDR3 is TGTGCCATCAGTGAGGGTATCGGACAGGGAACCGGGGAGCTGTTTTTT. This gives the protein CAISEGIGQGTGELFF.

Regarding this clonotype: A read error may explain this, as a much larger clone is one base away. V usage is TRBV4-1 and J usage is TRBJ2-4; D is uncertain. There are 15 residues in the CDR3. V was pared by 0 bases and J by 0 bases, with 6 bases between. Per germline, CDR1 MGHRA and CDR2 YSYEKL. CDR3 amino acids: CASSQDPPAKNIQYF. CDR3 in DNA: TGCGCCAGCAGCCAAGATCCACCAGCCAAAAACATTCAGTACTTC.

By share, this clonotype counts as medium-sized. The chain recombines TRBV7-9 with TRBJ1-2; D call uncertain. The ends were cut back, 6 bases at V and 7 bases at J, with 12 bases in the middle. CDR1 is SEHNR, CDR2 FQNEAQ, per germline (reference sequence). The CDR3 has 12 residues. CDR3 sequence: CASRMEGPGYTF. CDR3 sequence (DNA): TGTGCCAGCAGGATGGAAGGGCCTGGCTACACCTTC.

This chain connects TRBV30 to TRBJ2-2; 12 nucleotides match TRBD1. The CDR3 has 14 amino acids. Unmatched junction bases numbered 3, after V lost 3 bases and J lost 7 bases. Germline CDR1 GTSNPN, CDR2 SVGIG (reference sequence). The DNA for the CDR3 is TGTGCCTGGAGGGGACAGGGGGCTGGCGGGGAGCTGTTTTTT. This translates into CAWRGQGAGGELFF.

This clonotype was seen at least ten times. The chain carries TRBV20-1 and TRBJ2-7, with D perhaps matching TRBD2 (5 bases). The CDR3 consists of 14 residues. Between the trimmed V and J ends, which lost 6 bases and 6 bases, there was a span of 21 bases. Germline CDR1 is DFQATT and CDR2 is SNEGSKA (reference sequence). The CDR3, as DNA: TGCAGTGCGTACCCGCCGGAATGGCGGGCCGAGCAGTACTTC. The encoded protein is CSAYPPEWRAEQYF.

There are many counts of this clonotype. The V gene is TRBV4-1, the J gene TRBJ1-2, with 8 positions matching TRBD1. Germline values: CDR1 MGHRA, CDR2 YSYEKL. V trimming: 8 bases; J trimming: 1 base; junction bases outside the gene matches: 6. This CDR3 is 14 amino acids long. The CDR3 spells CASYGQGYNYGYTF. DNA of the CDR3: TGCGCCAGCTACGGACAGGGCTATAACTATGGCTACACCTTC.

To note about this clonotype: At one boundary the junction diverges from the germline segment, which might be a read error. J is TRBJ2-4 and V is TRBV5-5; the match to TRBD1 covers 7 bases. The CDR3 contains 15 residues. The V gene's germline CDR1 is SGHKS and CDR2 YYEKEE (reference sequence). CDR3 loop: CASGLERQGTSPTRF. The CDR3 DNA reads TGTGCAAGCGGCTTGGAGAGACAGGGCACCAGTCCTACCCGATTC.

This chain connects TRBV28 to TRBJ2-7; 7 bases agree with TRBD2. From germline, CDR1 is MDHEN and CDR2 SYDVKM. Trimming at V came to 8 bases and at J to 4 bases, leaving 11 bases not matched to a gene. The CDR3 covers 14 residues. For the CDR3, the DNA is TGTGCCAGCGGTCTCGGGGGGACCCTTTACGAGCAGTACTTC. Translating gives CASGLGGTLYEQYF.

Concerning this clonotype: The junction departs from the called germline gene at one end, perhaps through a read error. V usage is TRBV10-3 and J usage is TRBJ2-6, with D possibly TRBD1 on 5 matching bases. CDR3 size: 14 residues. The germline V gene encodes CDR1 ENHRY and CDR2 SYGVKD. In DNA form, the CDR3 reads TGTGTCATCAATACGGGCTCTGGGGCTAACGTCCTGATTTTC. Translating gives CVINTGSGANVLIF.

This clonotype is labeled medium-sized. This chain joins TRBV7-9 and TRBJ2-3; TRBD1 matches 8 bases. With V trimmed by 5 bases and J by 3 bases, 4 bases remained unmatched. In germline, CDR1 is SEHNR, CDR2 FQNEAQ (reference sequence). The length of the CDR3 is 14 residues. The DNA for the CDR3 is TGTGCCAGCAGCCAAGACAGGGGTACAGATACGCAGTATTTT. Translation: CASSQDRGTDTQYF.

The chain recombines TRBV24-1 with TRBJ2-3; D gene ambiguous. The germline gives CDR1 KGHDR, CDR2 SFDVKD. This CDR3 spans 13 amino acids. Trimming took 2 bases from V and 6 from J, leaving 8 bases between them. The CDR3 here is CATSDSALDTQYF. In DNA, the CDR3 is TGTGCCACCAGTGATTCCGCGTTGGATACGCAGTATTTT.

V usage is TRBV5-5 and J usage is TRBJ2-5; D may correspond to TRBD1 or TRBD2 (5 bases each). The CDR3 sequence is 13 residues long. V was pared by 7 bases and J by 1 base, with 11 bases between. The germline CDR1 and CDR2 sequences are SGHKS and YYEKEE (reference sequence). The CDR3 spells CASRSGTQETQYF. CDR3 nucleotides: TGTGCCAGCCGGAGTGGGACCCAAGAGACCCAGTACTTC. Together with reference TRBV5-5 and TRBJ2-5, the CDR3 gives the full variable domain: DAGVTQSPTHLIKTRGQQVTLRCSPISGHKSVSWYQQVLGQGPQFIFQYYEKEERGRGNFPDRFSARQFPNYSSELNVNALLLGDSALYLCASRSGTQETQYFGPGTRLLVL.

The CDR3 nucleotides read TGTGCCAGCTCACCATCCCCCGATGATAGGGGGAATGAGCAGTTCTTC. Encoded protein: CASSPSPDDRGNEQFF. J is TRBJ2-1 and V is TRBV18; D perhaps matches TRBD1 (6 bases). The CDR3 length is 16 residues. CDR1 KGHSH and CDR2 LQKENI come from the germline V gene. Between the trimmed V and J ends, which lost 2 bases and 7 bases, there was a span of 18 bases.